The rows below give T cell receptor beta chains drawn from one sample of a study of STAT5B mutations in CD4+ large granular lymphocyte leukemia. Assay: immunoSEQ multiplex PCR; the TCRdb copy retains only in-frame clones and omits some. Of about 45,000 clones listed, roughly 85% are singletons. Sequencing was performed on CD4+ T cells from blood buffy coats. These receptors all stem from a human donor in good health. CDR3s include the opening cysteine and the closing phenylalanine or tryptophan. Fields, in order: V gene, D gene, clone size, J gene, CDR3 DNA, CDR3 protein. A D gene is named only where the DNA matches it firmly. The listing skips clone size in some rows; elsewhere it reads once, few, many or a size class.

v_gene: TRBV27; d_gene: NA; abundance: NA; j_gene: TRBJ1-6; CDR3nt: TGTGCCAGCACTTCGGACGGGCTGAATTCACCCCTCCACTTT; CDR3aa: CASTSDGLNSPLHF
v_gene: TRBV30; d_gene: TRBD2; abundance: NA; j_gene: TRBJ2-7; CDR3nt: TGTGCCTGGAGTGGACTAGCGGGCTCCTACGAGCAGTACTTC; CDR3aa: CAWSGLAGSYEQYF
v_gene: TRBV27; d_gene: NA; abundance: NA; j_gene: TRBJ1-1; CDR3nt: TGTGCCAGCAGTTTAAAGGGACCAGAGGTTCTCACTGAAGCTTTCTTT; CDR3aa: CASSLKGPEVLTEAFF
v_gene: TRBV15; d_gene: NA; abundance: NA; j_gene: TRBJ2-5; CDR3nt: TGTGCCACCAGCAGAGAGTTAAAGTACCAAGAGACCCAGTACTTC; CDR3aa: CATSRELKYQETQYF
v_gene: TRBV30; d_gene: NA; abundance: NA; j_gene: TRBJ2-6; CDR3nt: TGTGCCTGGAGTTTAGGTCTTTCAGGGGCCAACGTCCTGACTTTC; CDR3aa: CAWSLGLSGANVLTF
v_gene: TRBV7-3; d_gene: NA; abundance: NA; j_gene: TRBJ1-1; CDR3nt: TGTGCCAGCAGCTGGAAAAATGGGAGGGAGGCTTTCTTT; CDR3aa: CASSWKNGREAFF
v_gene: TRBV5-1; d_gene: NA; abundance: NA; j_gene: TRBJ2-3; CDR3nt: TGCGCCAGCAGCTTGGTGACGGTCACAGATACGCAGTATTTT; CDR3aa: CASSLVTVTDTQYF
v_gene: TRBV5-1; d_gene: TRBD2; abundance: NA; j_gene: TRBJ2-7; CDR3nt: TGCGCCAGCAGCTTTAGCGGGAGAGCCTACGAGCAGTACTTC; CDR3aa: CASSFSGRAYEQYF
v_gene: TRBV13; d_gene: TRBD1; abundance: NA; j_gene: TRBJ2-3; CDR3nt: TGTGCCAGCAGCTTTCGACAGGGGGTCGGCACAGATACGCAGTATTTT; CDR3aa: CASSFRQGVGTDTQYF
v_gene: TRBV4-2; d_gene: TRBD1; abundance: NA; j_gene: TRBJ2-3; CDR3nt: TGTGCCGCAGGGGGCACTAAGCCTAGCACAGATACGCAGTATTTT; CDR3aa: CAAGGTKPSTDTQYF
v_gene: TRBV29-1; d_gene: NA; abundance: NA; j_gene: TRBJ2-3; CDR3nt: TGCAGCGCCCCCCGCGGGGCAGGAGCAGATACGCAGTATTTT; CDR3aa: CSAPRGAGADTQYF
v_gene: TRBV27; d_gene: NA; abundance: few; j_gene: TRBJ2-1; CDR3nt: TGTGCCAGCCGTTCTGGAAGCGGTTACAATGAGCAGTTCTTC; CDR3aa: CASRSGSGYNEQFF
v_gene: TRBV7-9; d_gene: TRBD1; abundance: few; j_gene: TRBJ1-1; CDR3nt: TGTGCCAGCAGCCTCGACAGGGGGCGGGCTGAAGCTTTCTTT; CDR3aa: CASSLDRGRAEAFF
v_gene: TRBV4-1; d_gene: TRBD2; abundance: NA; j_gene: TRBJ2-2; CDR3nt: TGCGCCAGCAGCCAACCGGGACTAGCGGGAGGGTCGAACACCGGGGAGCTGTTTTTT; CDR3aa: CASSQPGLAGGSNTGELFF
v_gene: TRBV5-4; d_gene: TRBD1; abundance: NA; j_gene: TRBJ2-3; CDR3nt: TGTGCCAGCAGCTTGATCGACAGGGGCACAGATACGCAGTATTTT; CDR3aa: CASSLIDRGTDTQYF
v_gene: TRBV27; d_gene: NA; abundance: NA; j_gene: TRBJ1-5; CDR3nt: TGTGCCAGTCGACAGGCCTTTTATAGCAATCAGCCCCAGCATTTT; CDR3aa: CASRQAFYSNQPQHF
v_gene: TRBV4-1; d_gene: NA; abundance: NA; j_gene: TRBJ2-1; CDR3nt: TGCGCCAGCAGCCAAGTTATCCTGCGGGTCGACAATGAGCAGTTCTTC; CDR3aa: CASSQVILRVDNEQFF
v_gene: TRBV7-9; d_gene: NA; abundance: few; j_gene: TRBJ2-7; CDR3nt: TGTGCCAGCAGCTTAGGGGTCTACGAGCAGTACTTC; CDR3aa: CASSLGVYEQYF
v_gene: TRBV6-6; d_gene: TRBD2; abundance: NA; j_gene: TRBJ2-3; CDR3nt: TGTGCCAGCAGAACGGAGACTAGCGGGCCCCGGGGGGCGCAGTATTTT; CDR3aa: CASRTETSGPRGAQYF
v_gene: TRBV7-7; d_gene: TRBD2; abundance: once; j_gene: TRBJ2-1; CDR3nt: TGTGCCAGCAGCCTCGGACTAGCGGGTGTCGATGAGCAGTTCTTC; CDR3aa: CASSLGLAGVDEQFF
v_gene: TRBV19; d_gene: TRBD2; abundance: NA; j_gene: TRBJ2-1; CDR3nt: TGTGCCAGTAGTCGGGTAGCGGGAGACTCCTACAATGAGCAGTTCTTC; CDR3aa: CASSRVAGDSYNEQFF
v_gene: TRBV30; d_gene: TRBD1; abundance: once; j_gene: TRBJ1-5; CDR3nt: TGTGCCTGGAGTGGGGACAGGGGAAGCAAGCCCCAGCATTTT; CDR3aa: CAWSGDRGSKPQHF
v_gene: TRBV7-9; d_gene: NA; abundance: NA; j_gene: TRBJ2-3; CDR3nt: TGTGCCAGCAGTCCGGAAGGGCAGGGAACGCAGTATTTT; CDR3aa: CASSPEGQGTQYF
v_gene: TRBV29-1; d_gene: NA; abundance: few; j_gene: TRBJ2-7; CDR3nt: TGCAGCGCCGTTTACCGAGCAAGCTACGAGCAGTACTTC; CDR3aa: CSAVYRASYEQYF
v_gene: TRBV30; d_gene: NA; abundance: NA; j_gene: TRBJ2-7; CDR3nt: TGTGCCTGGAGCCTACTGCCCAATAGGGACGAGCAGTACTTC; CDR3aa: CAWSLLPNRDEQYF
v_gene: TRBV5-4; d_gene: NA; abundance: NA; j_gene: TRBJ1-2; CDR3nt: TGTGCCAGCAGCCTCCTGGGGGGTGTTTCTAACTATGGCTACACCTTC; CDR3aa: CASSLLGGVSNYGYTF
v_gene: TRBV5-6; d_gene: NA; abundance: NA; j_gene: TRBJ2-7; CDR3nt: TGTGCCAGCAGCCCTGAAGGCCAAAGCACCTACGAGCAGTACTTC; CDR3aa: CASSPEGQSTYEQYF
v_gene: TRBV6-5; d_gene: NA; abundance: NA; j_gene: TRBJ1-1; CDR3nt: TGTGCCAGCAGTTACGCCTTCGGGGGAACTGAAGCTTTCTTT; CDR3aa: CASSYAFGGTEAFF
v_gene: TRBV5-1; d_gene: NA; abundance: NA; j_gene: TRBJ2-5; CDR3nt: TGCGCCAGCAGCTTGGAGGGCGCAGAGACCCAGTACTTC; CDR3aa: CASSLEGAETQYF
v_gene: TRBV5-6; d_gene: TRBD1; abundance: NA; j_gene: TRBJ1-5; CDR3nt: TGTGCCAGCAGCCGTACAGGGGTTCAGCCCCAGCATTTT; CDR3aa: CASSRTGVQPQHF
v_gene: TRBV30; d_gene: NA; abundance: NA; j_gene: TRBJ2-2; CDR3nt: TGTGCCTGGAAACGGCGGGTCACCGGGGAGCTGTTTTTT; CDR3aa: CAWKRRVTGELFF
v_gene: TRBV7-9; d_gene: NA; abundance: once; j_gene: TRBJ1-1; CDR3nt: TGTGCCAGCAGCCTAAGGCCAGGGGCTGAAGCTTTCTTT; CDR3aa: CASSLRPGAEAFF
v_gene: TRBV7-9; d_gene: TRBD1; abundance: NA; j_gene: TRBJ1-2; CDR3nt: TGTGCCAGCAGCTGGGGGCCAGTGGGACAGAATCCATCTGGCTACACCTTC; CDR3aa: CASSWGPVGQNPSGYTF
v_gene: TRBV7-9; d_gene: NA; abundance: NA; j_gene: TRBJ1-1; CDR3nt: TGTGCCAGCACCAATAGTGGAAAAGGGGGGGCCACTGAAGCTTTCTTT; CDR3aa: CASTNSGKGGATEAFF
v_gene: TRBV6-5; d_gene: NA; abundance: NA; j_gene: TRBJ2-1; CDR3nt: TGTGCCAGCAACCGAGGGAGCTCCTACAATGAGCAGTTCTTC; CDR3aa: CASNRGSSYNEQFF
v_gene: TRBV7-3; d_gene: NA; abundance: NA; j_gene: TRBJ2-1; CDR3nt: TGTGCCAGCAGCTTAATCGGCAATGAGCAGTTCTTC; CDR3aa: CASSLIGNEQFF
v_gene: TRBV18; d_gene: NA; abundance: NA; j_gene: TRBJ2-1; CDR3nt: TGTGCCAGCTCACCTACCGTCGGGGCTTCGACCTACAATGAGCAGTTCTTC; CDR3aa: CASSPTVGASTYNEQFF
v_gene: TRBV19; d_gene: TRBD1; abundance: NA; j_gene: TRBJ1-4; CDR3nt: TGTGCCAGTGGGGTTTCCGGGACAGGGGCTGAAAAACTGTTTTTT; CDR3aa: CASGVSGTGAEKLFF
v_gene: TRBV18; d_gene: NA; abundance: NA; j_gene: TRBJ2-5; CDR3nt: TGTGCCAGCTCTAGTGGGGAGTTGGAGACCCAGTACTTC; CDR3aa: CASSSGELETQYF
v_gene: TRBV30; d_gene: NA; abundance: NA; j_gene: TRBJ1-4; CDR3nt: TGTGCCTGGAGCCGTACTGGACAGCAGTTGAAACTGTTTTTT; CDR3aa: CAWSRTGQQLKLFF
v_gene: TRBV18; d_gene: NA; abundance: NA; j_gene: TRBJ1-1; CDR3nt: TGTGCCAGCTCACCGGGGGAGAACACTGAAGCTTTCTTT; CDR3aa: CASSPGENTEAFF
v_gene: TRBV7-3; d_gene: NA; abundance: NA; j_gene: TRBJ1-3; CDR3nt: TGTGCCAGCAGTACTCAGGGGCCTCCTCGTGGAAACACCATATATTTT; CDR3aa: CASSTQGPPRGNTIYF
v_gene: TRBV9; d_gene: TRBD2; abundance: NA; j_gene: TRBJ2-7; CDR3nt: TGTGCCAGCAGCGTCGCCGGGACTAGCGGGAGATACGAGCAGTACTTC; CDR3aa: CASSVAGTSGRYEQYF
v_gene: TRBV11-3; d_gene: NA; abundance: NA; j_gene: TRBJ2-6; CDR3nt: TGTGCCAGCAGCTTTCAAGCCGGGGCCAACGTCCTGACTTTC; CDR3aa: CASSFQAGANVLTF
v_gene: TRBV30; d_gene: TRBD1; abundance: NA; j_gene: TRBJ1-5; CDR3nt: TGTGCCTGGAACCACGGACAGGGGGCCCAGCCCCAGCATTTT; CDR3aa: CAWNHGQGAQPQHF
v_gene: TRBV5-5; d_gene: NA; abundance: NA; j_gene: TRBJ2-5; CDR3nt: TGTGCCAGCAGCTTGGCCTCGGGACTCCTAGGGAAAGAGACCCAGTACTTC; CDR3aa: CASSLASGLLGKETQYF
v_gene: TRBV21-1; d_gene: NA; abundance: few; j_gene: TRBJ2-7; CDR3nt: TGTGCCAGCAGCAAAAAAGTCCTGGTGGGCAGGGGCCACGAGCAGTACTTC; CDR3aa: CASSKKVLVGRGHEQYF
v_gene: TRBV5-1; d_gene: TRBD2; abundance: NA; j_gene: TRBJ2-1; CDR3nt: TGCGCCAGCAGCCGGGCGGGAGTTCTCTACAATGAGCAGTTCTTC; CDR3aa: CASSRAGVLYNEQFF
v_gene: TRBV7-9; d_gene: NA; abundance: few; j_gene: TRBJ1-5; CDR3nt: TGTGCCAGCAGCTTAGTTGATCAGCCCCAGCATTTT; CDR3aa: CASSLVDQPQHF
v_gene: TRBV28; d_gene: NA; abundance: NA; j_gene: TRBJ1-5; CDR3nt: TGTGCCAGCAGTTTAGGGGGCGGTAGTCAGCCCCAGCATTTT; CDR3aa: CASSLGGGSQPQHF
v_gene: TRBV19; d_gene: NA; abundance: NA; j_gene: TRBJ1-2; CDR3nt: TGTGCCAGTAGACTTACGGGTCTAGCGGACTATGGCTACACCTTC; CDR3aa: CASRLTGLADYGYTF